This T cell receptor beta chain was identified in a study of blood T cells in healthy people across ages (dated by TCRdb to between 2014 and 2017). Concerning the study at large: In model experiments, template switching captured about one uniquely barcoded TCR beta cDNA molecule for every two T cells. The donors were split into four age groups: young (average 16 years), middle-aged (about 40), aged (roughly 65) and long-lived (about 74). Two additional independent replicas of 1 million unique cDNA reads from the same blood draw were analyzed for two donors (one aged 18 to 29 and one aged 80 or older). The study measured age-related changes in TCR beta repertoire diversity using deep sequencing normalized with unique cDNA molecular identifiers. To avoid experimental bias, donors of different ages were distributed randomly across sequencing lanes.

V ends up 3 bases short and J 4 bases short, with an unmatched junction base count of 14. CDR1 and CDR2 are drawn from the germline V gene: SGHDN, FVKESK. The CDR3 runs 17 residues from the cysteine to the phenylalanine. Only the CDR3 part of the read is kept: 51 bases, read in frame from the first base. Library preparation employed 5' RACE. This sample was sequenced with an Illumina HiSeq 2500. A second about 6 to 11 cycle PCR used a sample-barcoded 5' primer and a J-beta primer mix. A unique molecular identifier was introduced onto each TCR beta cDNA molecule by a template-switch 5' adaptor carrying 12 random nucleotides. At least 2.5 million CDR3-containing paired-end reads were obtained from each sample. First-strand cDNA synthesis was performed from all RNA using the Mint cDNA synthesis kit, with priming by a TRBC-specific oligonucleotide. Following uracil-DNA glycosylase treatment, a first 18-cycle PCR with universal primers M1SS and BC2_uni_R was performed on all cDNA. The original pipeline was this. Each sample was normalized by randomly selecting 1 million high-quality reads, each carrying a distinct molecular identifier. Instead of being binned into consensus sequences, reads that shared molecular identifiers were thrown out. CDR3 identification, clonotype clustering and error correction used MiTCR with a Q25 quality threshold and the strictest error-elimination algorithm. A nonparametric unseen species model with Euler transformation was used to estimate a lower bound on total TCR beta diversity. The raw public data were reprocessed by TCRdb itself: fastp quality trimming at Q25, MiXCR clonotype calling, in-frame beta chains only. Rows are unified per CDR3 protein, each entry keeping the most common DNA and genes. TCRdb assigned the V and J calls; the authors' analysis was not used. The sample table lists hundreds of thousands of distinct CDR3 sequences, 45% to 50% of them with a count of one. About 32% of the sample is in the top ten clones.

Systemically healthy Caucasian individuals from Russia, over 30 in total and aged about 6 to 100 years, were included as donors. Roughly 9 milliliters of peripheral blood were drawn from each donor into EDTA-treated Vacutainer tubes. Ficoll-Paque density-gradient centrifugation was used to isolate PBMCs, with at least 7 million per sample. Trizol reagent was used to extract total RNA from PBMCs, with at least 5 micrograms per sample. For every donor, an aliquot of PBMCs went through flow cytometry to measure the percentages of naive CD45RAhigh/CD27high T cells. On the study overall, not on this receptor specifically: Conclusive comparison of naive and antigen-experienced compartments was prevented by the profiling of bulk unsorted PBMCs. Observed TCR beta diversity per million T cells fell roughly linearly with age, and a significant reduction was already apparent by age around 44. The percentage of naive T cells measured by flow cytometry correlated strongly with observed TCR beta diversity. Donor CMV infection status was unknown, potentially confounding age-related changes in expanded clonotypes. Compared with the aged group, the long-lived group had more naive CD4+ T cells, fewer expanded clones and increased TCR diversity, a pattern suggesting age selection. Total diversity estimates from one million sequenced T cells were considered lower bounds and underestimates.

Details on this clonotype: What antigen it recognizes has not been identified. No clone much larger than this one lies a single base away; base qualities are absent.

The V and J genes are TRBV14 and TRBJ1-1, with 7 bases in between that match TRBD1. Input material: blood. The receptor was derived from an older woman in good health. The encoded CDR3 is CASSHSFDRAIITEAFF. Read as DNA, the sequence is TGTGCCAGCAGCCACTCCTTCGACAGGGCCATTATCACTGAAGCTTTCTTT.